Each of the 17 T cell receptor beta chains below was sequenced from the same sample in a study of shared clonotypes between healthy human individuals. Only in-frame clones appear in the TCRdb table, and some are missing; sequencing was by immunoSEQ multiplex PCR. The sample carries fewer than 1.6 million clones, approximately 98.5% recorded once. Source material: naive CD4+ T cells sorted from blood. The subset denotes: CD45RA+ positively selected. These receptors were taken from a man aged 30 to 39 in good health.

As to this clone: At the DNA level, this CDR3 is encoded by other sequences in the same sample as well. The gene calls are TRBV18 and TRBJ1-1, with 8 bases that match TRBD1. This CDR3 contains 12 residues. Per germline, CDR1 KGHSH and CDR2 LQKENI. Trimming cost V 6 bases and J 5 bases; bases outside gene matches: 2. The CDR3 loop is CASSRTGTEAFF. In DNA form, the CDR3 reads TGTGCCAGCTCCCGGACAGGGACTGAAGCTTTCTTT.

The chain couples TRBV14 to TRBJ2-7, with 10 bases matching TRBD2. Germline lookup yields CDR1 SGHDN and CDR2 FVKESK. Germline trimming cut 0 bases from V and 4 bases from J; bases unmatched to any gene: 9. The CDR3 runs 17 residues. In DNA form, the CDR3 reads TGTGCCAGCAGCCAAGAGTCGGCCGCTAGCGGGAGTTACGAGCAGTACTTC. Protein: CASSQESAASGSYEQYF.

The chain is built from TRBV11-2 and TRBJ2-2, with D possibly TRBD1 on 6 matching bases. Trimming shortened V by 6 bases and J by 0 bases, and 14 bases separated the two germline ends. The CDR3 extends over 16 amino acids. Germline CDR1 and CDR2: SGHAT and FQNNGV. CDR3 sequence (DNA): TGTGCCAGCAGAGGCAGGGGCCCCGCGAACACCGGGGAGCTGTTTTTT. This codes for CASRGRGPANTGELFF.

The rearrangement uses TRBV6-1 and TRBJ1-2; D perhaps matches TRBD1 (5 bases). The length of the CDR3 is 14 residues. Germline lookup yields CDR1 MNHNS and CDR2 SASEGT. Trimming left V 8 bases short and J 5 bases short, with 18 bases between. CDR3 amino acids: CASHPSPGFYGYTF. The CDR3 region has the DNA TGTGCCAGCCATCCAAGCCCAGGGTTTTATGGCTACACCTTC.

This clone appeared once. V is TRBV6-1 and J is TRBJ2-2; 16 bases are shared with TRBD2. Germline loops: CDR1 MNHNS, CDR2 SASEGT. This CDR3 comprises 20 residues. V was pared by 2 bases and J by 4 bases, with 10 bases of the junction left unmatched. The CDR3, as DNA: TGTGCCAGCAGTGAAAGGGGACTAGCGGGAGGGCGTTCTTTCACCGGGGAGCTGTTTTTT. Translated, it gives CASSERGLAGGRSFTGELFF.

The rearrangement joins TRBV7-2 to TRBJ2-2; no reliable D call. Trimming shortened V by 2 bases and J by 1 base, and 8 bases separated the two germline ends. Germline V lookup: CDR1 SGHTA, CDR2 FQGNSA. This CDR3 spans 15 amino acids. CDR3 residues: CASSLSTVNTGELFF. The CDR3 bases are TGTGCCAGCAGCTTAAGCACAGTGAACACCGGGGAGCTGTTTTTT.

J is TRBJ1-4 and V is TRBV7-3, with D possibly matching TRBD1 (6 bases). Germline CDR1 SGHTA, CDR2 FQGTGA. The V end was cut by 6 bases, the J end by 3 bases, with 14 bases between. CDR3 size: 15 residues. CDR3 sequence (DNA): TGTGCCAGCAGTTATACAGGGAGCCCTAATGAAAAACTGTTTTTT. This encodes CASSYTGSPNEKLFF. The complete variable domain, with remaining parts taken from reference TRBV7-3 and TRBJ1-4, reads GAGVSQTPSNKVTEKGKYVELRCDPISGHTALYWYRQSLGQGPEFLIYFQGTGAADDSGLPNDRFFAVRPEGSVSTLKIQRTERGDSAVYLCASSYTGSPNEKLFFGSGTQLSVL.

A single count supports this clone. This chain joins TRBV5-1 and TRBJ2-7; D gene ambiguous. Germline V gives CDR1 SGHRS, CDR2 YFSETQ. The CDR3 length is 14 residues. Deletions cut 0 bases from V and 3 bases from J, with 10 bases between. In nucleotides, the CDR3 is TGCGCCAGCAGCTTGGAGGGCCCCCTCTACGAGCAGTACTTC. It codes for CASSLEGPLYEQYF.

This chain connects TRBV5-6 to TRBJ2-7; D is unclear. CDR1 SGHDT and CDR2 YYEEEE come from the germline V gene. Trimming stripped 2 bases from V and 4 bases from J, with 7 bases between. The CDR3 totals 12 residues. In nucleotides, the CDR3 is TGTGCCAGCAGCTTTGCAGAATACGAGCAGTACTTC. It codes for CASSFAEYEQYF.

This clone was detected only once. The V gene is TRBV28, the J gene TRBJ1-1; tentatively, D is TRBD1 (5 bases). Germline CDR1 MDHEN, CDR2 SYDVKM. This CDR3 has 14 residues. V was clipped by 7 bases and J by 5 bases, with 17 bases between them. The CDR3 DNA is TGTGCCAGCACGGCGGGAAGGGGCTTGACTGAAGCTTTCTTT. The encoded protein is CASTAGRGLTEAFF.

This rearrangement joins TRBV5-1 to TRBJ1-4; perhaps TRBD1 as D (5 bases). The CDR3 totals 16 residues. CDR1 and CDR2 (germline): SGHRS, YFSETQ. Trimming removed 0 bases from V and 0 bases from J, with 9 bases in between. The CDR3 here is CASSLVRDATNEKLFF. DNA of the CDR3: TGCGCCAGCAGCTTGGTGCGGGACGCAACTAATGAAAAACTGTTTTTT.

This rearrangement joins TRBV18 to TRBJ2-6, with TRBD1 matching 8 bases. The V and J ends lost 0 bases and 4 bases, in that order; junction bases with no gene match: 11. This CDR3 region has 19 residues. Germline values: CDR1 KGHSH, CDR2 LQKENI. The CDR3 DNA reads TGTGCCAGCTCACCACCGGGACGGTTGACAGGGGTCGGGGCCAACGTCCTGACTTTC. As protein: CASSPPGRLTGVGANVLTF.

V usage is TRBV11-2 and J usage is TRBJ2-5; D is perhaps TRBD2 (6 bases). The CDR3 totals 15 residues. Trimming cost V 2 bases and J 5 bases, with 15 bases left between them. Germline values: CDR1 SGHAT, CDR2 FQNNGV. CDR3 sequence (DNA): TGTGCCAGCAGCTTACTGGGCGGGGCACCGGAGACCCAGTACTTC. Translated: CASSLLGGAPETQYF.

V is TRBV7-9 and J is TRBJ1-2, with D tentatively TRBD1 (5 bases). The CDR3 loop spans 15 amino acids. Germline V gene data show CDR1 as SEHNR and CDR2 as FQNEAQ (reference sequence). V was pared by 3 bases and J by 8 bases, with 19 bases between. CDR3 sequence (DNA): TGTGCCAGCAGCTTCCCAGTGACAGTCGGTGTCGGCTACACCTTC. It translates to CASSFPVTVGVGYTF.

Turning to this clone: The sample has other DNA sequences that encode this CDR3 too. The chain recombines TRBV7-3 with TRBJ2-3; the D is unclear. The CDR3 covers 14 residues. V was shortened by 2 bases and J by 0 bases, with 6 bases between the two germline ends. Looked up from germline, CDR1 is SGHTA and CDR2 is FQGTGA. CDR3 nucleotide sequence: TGTGCCAGCAGCTTAGGGCTGAGCACAGATACGCAGTATTTT. Its translation is CASSLGLSTDTQYF.

The chain couples TRBV2 to TRBJ2-5; 8 nucleotides line up with TRBD2. Unmatched junction bases numbered 5, after V lost 4 bases and J lost 1 base. The CDR3 covers 15 residues. Germline-derived CDR1 and CDR2 are SNHLY and FYNNEI. The CDR3 bases are TGTGCCAGCAGTGGACTAGCGTCCACCCAAGAGACCCAGTACTTC. As protein: CASSGLASTQETQYF. Looking up the rest from reference TRBV2 and TRBJ2-5 gives the full variable domain: EPEVTQTPSHQVTQMGQEVILRCVPISNHLYFYWYRQILGQKVEFLVSFYNNEISEKSEIFDDQFSVERPDGSNFTLKIRSTKLEDSAMYFCASSGLASTQETQYFGPGTRLLVL.

As for this clone: In the same sample, other DNA sequences code for this CDR3. V and J are TRBV4-1 and TRBJ1-2; D gene ambiguous. The V end lost 1 base, the J end lost 5 bases, and 2 bases lay between the germline ends. Germline V CDR1 and CDR2: MGHRA, YSYEKL. There are 11 residues in the CDR3. CDR3 sequence: CASSQGYGYTF. The CDR3 bases are TGCGCCAGCAGCCAAGGATATGGCTACACCTTC.